This T cell receptor beta chain appears in the sequencing data of a study of blood T cell repertoires in COVID-19. For the study at large: The origin of the acute and convalescent COVID-19 samples was the United States, Italy and Spain. Nucleic acid was either cDNA or gDNA, and it came from T cells, B-cell-depleted T cells, or PBMCs.

Original analysis: Amplified reference gene primers provided the basis for estimating nucleated cell counts. Only in-frame clones appear in the TCRdb table, and some are missing; sequencing was by immunoSEQ multiplex PCR. The DNA gave D and trimming, while V, J and clone size come from that table. The repertoire holds fewer than 350,000 clones, with about 89% as singletons. CDR1 and CDR2 (germline): LNHDA, SQIVND (reference sequence). The V end was cut by 9 bases, the J end by 5 bases, with 16 bases between. The CDR3 loop spans 13 amino acids. This clone was counted a few times. J is TRBJ1-2 and V is TRBV19; possibly TRBD1 for D (5 bases). Sequencing was performed on peripheral blood. This receptor was identified in a middle-aged man with active or convalescent COVID-19. The CDR3 protein is CASKGGGYYGYTF. DNA for the CDR3: TGTGCCAGCAAGGGCGGGGGGTATTATGGCTACACCTTC. The entire variable domain, with the rest obtained from reference TRBV19 and TRBJ1-2, is as follows: DGGITQSPKYLFRKEGQNVTLSCEQNLNHDAMYWYRQDPGQGLRLIYYSQIVNDFQKGDIAEGYSVSREKKESFPLTVTSAQKNPTAFYLCASKGGGYYGYTFGSGTRLTVV.